The next 29 T cell receptor beta chains were all read from a single sample in a study of glioma-infiltrating T cells. TCR alpha and beta CDR3 regions were amplified from RNA using iRepertoire nested multiplex PCR. One entry per CDR3 protein, called by TCRdb with MiXCR from the multiplex PCR reads. The sample records fewer than 200,000 distinct CDR3 sequences, roughly 45% being singletons. The sequencing input was glioma tissue, nonneoplastic brain tissue, or PBMCs (not recorded which). The receptors shown here come from a human donor with low-grade glioma or glioblastoma, undergoing nonglioma brain surgery, or in good health (not recorded which).

The sample holds a few counts of this clonotype. Possible read error: a much larger clone is one base away. The CDR3 sequence is CASSMTGDEQYF. The DNA of the CDR3 is TGTGCCAGCAGCATGACAGGGGACGAGCAGTACTTC. This sequence joins TRBV3-1 and TRBJ2-7, with 8 bases that match TRBD1. Germline values: CDR1 LGHDT, CDR2 YNNKEL (reference sequence). CDR3 length: 12 residues. J lost 5 bases, V lost 5 bases, and 2 bases had no gene match.

This chain links TRBV14 with TRBJ2-1; 9 bases agree with TRBD2. With 4 bases clipped from V and 7 bases from J, the junction kept 14 bases outside the gene matches. CDR1 SGHDN and CDR2 FVKESK come from the germline V gene. The CDR3 covers 17 residues. Here the CDR3 DNA reads TGTGCCAGCAGCCTAGATTTCATAGCGGGAGCTATAAATGAGCAGTTCTTC. Translating it yields CASSLDFIAGAINEQFF.

V and J are TRBV20-1 and TRBJ2-7, with D perhaps TRBD2 (6 bases). Germline values: CDR1 DFQATT, CDR2 SNEGSKA (reference sequence). V dropped 0 bases and J dropped 2 bases, with 14 bases sitting between them. This CDR3 spans 15 amino acids. In DNA form, the CDR3 reads TGCAGTGCTAGAGATCGGCCTAGCGCAACCTACGAGCAGTACTTC. It yields the protein CSARDRPSATYEQYF.

The chain recombines TRBV3-1 with TRBJ2-7; D is uncertain. The CDR3 is 15 residues long. The V and J ends lost 4 bases and 2 bases respectively, with 15 bases between them. Germline CDR1 and CDR2: LGHDT and YNNKEL (reference sequence). CDR3 nucleotide sequence: TGTGCCAGCAGCCGCTTAGACATCGCCCCCTACGAGCAGTACTTC. Its translation is CASSRLDIAPYEQYF.

This chain connects TRBV19 to TRBJ2-1; possible D gene TRBD1, 5 bases. Deletions cut 1 base from V and 9 bases from J, with 10 bases between. The CDR3 has 13 amino acids. Germline CDR1 reads LNHDA; CDR2 reads SQIVND (reference sequence). For the CDR3, the DNA is TGTGCCAGTAGTATAGGCAGGGTTGGTGAGCAGTTCTTC. Translated, it gives CASSIGRVGEQFF.

This clonotype was recorded many times. The V call is TRBV28, the J call TRBJ2-7; 7 bases match TRBD1. V lost 10 bases and J lost 2; bases outside the gene matches: 8. CDR1 is MDHEN, CDR2 SYDVKM, per germline. CDR3 size: 13 residues. CDR3 protein: CAITQGQPYEQYF. CDR3 in DNA: TGTGCCATCACCCAGGGACAGCCCTACGAGCAGTACTTC.

Ten or more counts support this clonotype. The chain carries TRBV28 and TRBJ2-1; 9 nucleotides match TRBD1. V lost 7 bases, J lost 3 bases, and 4 bases stayed unmatched. The CDR3 covers 14 residues. In germline, CDR1 is MDHEN, CDR2 SYDVKM. CDR3 amino acids: CASTVTGGYNEQFF. Here the CDR3 DNA reads TGTGCCAGCACTGTGACAGGGGGCTACAATGAGCAGTTCTTC. Full variable domain (outside the CDR3, taken from reference TRBV28 and TRBJ2-1): DVKVTQSSRYLVKRTGEKVFLECVQDMDHENMFWYRQDPGLGLRLIYFSYDVKMKEKGDIPEGYSVSREKKERFSLILESASTNQTSMYLCASTVTGGYNEQFFGPGTRLTVL.

Remarks on this clonotype: Being one base from a much bigger clone, this may be a read error. This likely comes from a read error, as the CDR3 has no conserved phenylalanine or tryptophan at its end. The limits of the CDR3 on the DNA are not certain, so only TCRdb's listed CDR3 is given. V and J are TRBV2 and TRBJ2-1; the table's TRBD1 call for D was not verified on the DNA. Germline V CDR1 and CDR2: SNHLY, FYNNEI. The CDR3 region is 12 residues in length, termini included. CDR3 residues: CASSPNRVNIFI.

Regarding this clonotype: A much larger clone is a single base away; this may be a read error. CDR3 sequence: CSARGAGGGGQETKYF. The CDR3 DNA follows: TGCAGTGCTAGGGGGGCGGGTGGGGGCGGCCAAGAGACCAAGTACTTC. V and J are TRBV20-1 and TRBJ2-5, with D possibly being TRBD1 (6 bases). From germline, CDR1 is DFQATT and CDR2 SNEGSKA (reference sequence). The CDR3 covers 16 residues.

A word on this clonotype: The junction departs from the called germline gene at one end, perhaps through a read error. The chain combines TRBV27 with TRBJ1-2, with D uncertain. Germline V gene lookup returns CDR1 MNHEY and CDR2 SMNVEV (reference sequence). The CDR3 has 14 amino acids. The DNA of the CDR3 is TGTGCCAGCAGTTTCGGCCTCTTGGGCTATGTCTACATCTTC. Translation: CASSFGLLGYVYIF.

This clonotype was counted between two and nine times. This may stem from a read error, because a much larger clone lies one nucleotide away. The chain recombines TRBV6-6 with TRBJ2-7; 12 positions match TRBD2. Germline V lookup: CDR1 MNHNY, CDR2 SVGAGI (reference sequence). This CDR3 has 14 amino acids. In DNA, the CDR3 is TGTGCCAGCAGCTTGACTAGCGGGAGCTACGAGAAGTACTTC. Translating it yields CASSLTSGSYEKYF.

This clonotype was detected a few times. One end of the junction fails to match germline, which may point to a read error. The chain joins TRBV25-1 to TRBJ2-3; the D gene could be TRBD1 or TRBD2 (6 bases each). CDR1 is MGHDK and CDR2 is SYGVNS in the germline V gene. The length of the CDR3 is 15 residues. The CDR3: CASSEGDGGTGTQYF. The DNA of the CDR3 is TGTGCCAGCAGTGAGGGGGACGGGGGCACAGGTACGCAGTATTTT.

With regard to this clonotype: The junction differs from germline at one of its ends, possibly a read error. The chain joins TRBV28 to TRBJ2-1; 12 bases align to TRBD2. Germline CDR1 and CDR2: MDHEN and SYDVKM. The CDR3 has 15 residues. The CDR3 coding sequence is TGTGCCAGCAGTCTGTGGACTAGCGGGGACAATGAGAAGTTCTTC. Its protein is CASSLWTSGDNEKFF.

As regards this clonotype: A clone one base away is much larger, so this may be a read error. The chain combines TRBV27 with TRBJ2-7, with D perhaps matching TRBD2 (5 bases). Germline CDR1 reads MNHEY; CDR2 reads SMNVEV (reference sequence). CDR3 length equals 16 residues. CDR3 in amino acids: CTSSLGSSGGPYEQYF. The CDR3 DNA sequence: TGTACCAGCAGTTTAGGGTCCAGCGGTGGACCCTACGAGCAGTACTTC.

The chain employs TRBV27 and TRBJ2-7; 10 bases map to TRBD2. Germline trimming cut 4 bases from V and 2 bases from J; bases unmatched to any gene: 8. Germline values: CDR1 MNHEY, CDR2 SMNVEV (reference sequence). This CDR3 comprises 16 residues. The CDR3 nucleotides read TGTGCCAGCAGTTGCGGACTAGCGGCCTTGACCTACGAGCAGTACTTC. Amino acids: CASSCGLAALTYEQYF.

As regards this clonotype: Just one base apart from a much larger clone, this may be a read error. The chain is built from TRBV6-2 or TRBV6-3 and TRBJ2-7, with D maybe TRBD1 (6 bases). V was shortened by 6 bases and J by 6 bases, with 21 bases between the two germline ends. Per the germline V gene, CDR1 is MNHEY and CDR2 is SVGEGT. This CDR3 is 15 amino acids long. The DNA of the CDR3 is TGTGCCAGCAGCCCTTACCGAACAGGGTTGTGCGAGCAGTACTTC. Residues: CASSPYRTGLCEQYF.

This clonotype turned up a few times. The J gene is TRBJ2-2, the V gene TRBV24-1; TRBD1 matches 8 bases. CDR3 size: 16 residues. V lost 4 bases, J lost 4 bases, and 7 bases stayed unmatched. Per germline, CDR1 KGHDR and CDR2 SFDVKD. CDR3 in DNA: TGTGCCACCAGTGACCGGACAGGGACGGGCACCGGGGAGCTGTTTTTT. It codes for CATSDRTGTGTGELFF.

This clonotype has a count of ten or more. J is TRBJ2-1 and V is TRBV27, with TRBD1 matching over 9 bases. The junction had 13 bases not matched to a gene; V was cut back by 4 bases and J by 6 bases. The CDR3 is 17 residues long. The germline gives CDR1 MNHEY, CDR2 SMNVEV (reference sequence). The CDR3 region is CASSSLRGLGQGNEQFF. The CDR3, as DNA: TGTGCCAGCAGTTCACTGAGGGGGTTGGGACAGGGCAATGAGCAGTTCTTC.

This clonotype was seen more than once but under ten times. The chain uses TRBV2 and TRBJ2-7, with 9 bases lining up with TRBD2. This CDR3 is built from 15 residues. CDR1 is SNHLY and CDR2 is FYNNEI in the germline V gene. V trimming: 6 bases; J trimming: 0 bases; junction bases outside the gene matches: 6. The CDR3 sequence: CASRETSGTSYEQYF. The CDR3 DNA reads TGTGCCAGCAGGGAGACTAGCGGAACCTCCTACGAGCAGTACTTC.

The chain has TRBV5-8 and TRBJ1-1, with D perhaps TRBD1 (5 bases). This CDR3 is built from 17 residues. CDR1 and CDR2 (germline): SGHTS, YDEGEE. The V end lost 3 bases, the J end lost 0 bases, and 18 bases lay between the germline ends. Here the CDR3 reads CASSYLLTATMNTEAFF. The CDR3 DNA reads TGTGCCAGCAGCTATCTCCTGACAGCTACAATGAACACTGAAGCTTTCTTT.

The chain couples TRBV19 to TRBJ2-3; 14 bases are shared with TRBD2. CDR1 is LNHDA, CDR2 SQIVND, per germline (reference sequence). V was pared by 7 bases and J by 5 bases, with 11 bases of the junction left unmatched. The CDR3 totals 17 residues. The CDR3 protein is CASTKMGLAGVEDTQYF. CDR3 nucleotide sequence: TGTGCCAGTACCAAAATGGGACTAGCGGGAGTGGAAGATACGCAGTATTTT.

This clonotype occurred many times. The chain uses TRBV6-1 and TRBJ2-5; no clear D gene. V lost 5 bases to trimming and J lost 4 bases, with 17 bases between them. The CDR3 has 15 amino acids. Germline V gives CDR1 MNHNS, CDR2 SASEGT. CDR3 in amino acids: CASSSDNHQAETQYF. The CDR3 region has the DNA TGTGCCAGCAGTTCCGACAACCACCAAGCAGAGACCCAGTACTTC.

Ten or more counts support this clonotype. This sequence joins TRBV2 and TRBJ2-1; D call uncertain. This CDR3 spans 14 amino acids. Trimming removed 9 bases from V and 0 bases from J, with 12 bases in between. Germline CDR1 and CDR2: SNHLY and FYNNEI. The CDR3 nucleotides read TGTGCCAGTCAGGACCGAAGCTCCTACAATGAGCAGTTCTTC. Its translation: CASQDRSSYNEQFF.

V usage is TRBV4-1 and J usage is TRBJ1-2; tentative D call: TRBD1 (5 bases). The CDR3 runs 14 residues. Looked up from germline, CDR1 is MGHRA and CDR2 is YSYEKL. Between the trimmed V and J ends, which lost 3 bases and 7 bases, there was a span of 15 bases. CDR3 DNA: TGCGCCAGCAGCCAGGGGGGATCGGGTGGTGGCTACACCTTC. It translates to CASSQGGSGGGYTF.

Many counts were recorded for this clonotype. The chain couples TRBV20-1 to TRBJ2-1; 9 positions agree with TRBD2. CDR3 size: 15 residues. V was pared by 0 bases and J by 7 bases, with 7 bases of the junction left unmatched. Per the germline V gene, CDR1 is DFQATT and CDR2 is SNEGSKA (reference sequence). CDR3 loop: CSARDFAGGPNEQFF. CDR3 coding DNA: TGCAGTGCTAGAGATTTCGCGGGAGGGCCGAATGAGCAGTTCTTC.

The chain has TRBV4-2 and TRBJ2-4; D gene unclear. Trimming stripped 0 bases from V and 9 bases from J, with 18 bases between. The CDR3 loop spans 16 amino acids. CDR1 is LGHNA, CDR2 YNFKEQ, per germline. CDR3: CASSQDSRSLLGIQYF. In DNA form, the CDR3 reads TGTGCCAGCAGCCAAGATTCCAGGTCCCTTTTGGGCATTCAGTACTTC.

The chain employs TRBV5-1 and TRBJ2-3, with 7 nucleotides matching TRBD1. This CDR3 contains 16 residues. V shed 0 bases, J shed 2 bases, and the junction held 6 bases outside the gene matches. The germline gives CDR1 SGHRS, CDR2 YFSETQ. Here the CDR3 reads CASSLAGTANTDTQYF. In DNA form, the CDR3 reads TGCGCCAGCAGCTTGGCCGGGACAGCGAACACAGATACGCAGTATTTT. The complete variable domain, with remaining parts taken from reference TRBV5-1 and TRBJ2-3, reads KAGVTQTPRYLIKTRGQQVTLSCSPISGHRSVSWYQQTPGQGLQFLFEYFSETQRNKGNFPGRFSGRQFSNSRSEMNVSTLELGDSALYLCASSLAGTANTDTQYFGPGTRLTVL.

As concerns this clonotype: The germline gene is not matched at one end of the junction; a read error may be the cause. This chain's CDR3 is CASSYSLKENTIYF. In nucleotides, the CDR3 is TGTGCCAGCAGTTACTCGCTAAAGGAGAACACAATATATTTT. The rearrangement uses TRBV6-6 and TRBJ1-3, with unresolved D. The CDR3 runs to 14 residues. Germline V gives CDR1 MNHNY, CDR2 SVGAGI (reference sequence).

The table lists this clonotype with many counts. The V call is TRBV11-2, the J call TRBJ1-5; the D is unclear. V was cut by 2 bases and J by 3 bases, with 11 bases left in between. The germline CDR1 and CDR2 sequences are SGHAT and FQNNGV. The CDR3 is 15 amino acids. CDR3 residues: CASSLQELDNQPQHF. The CDR3 DNA reads TGTGCCAGCAGCTTACAGGAATTAGACAATCAGCCCCAGCATTTT.